The clone carrying this T cell receptor (beta chain) was found a few times. Its target is not known. This record belongs to a study of blood T cells in healthy people across ages. Combining a sample-barcoded 5' primer with a J-beta primer mix, a second PCR ran for roughly 7 to 12 cycles. MiXCR was run by TCRdb on the 5' RACE reads, yielding one entry per CDR3 protein. The sample contains 1.5 million to 2 million distinct CDR3 sequences, approximately 39% of which appear only once. Overall study findings and caveats: With donor CMV status unknown, expanded clonotype changes were possibly confounded.

Healthy Caucasian individuals from Russia aged about 6 to 95 served as donors. Each donor's blood draw was roughly 9.5 milliliters of peripheral blood. This receptor was identified in a human donor in good health. The sequenced material came from blood.

The CDR3 DNA is TGTGCCAGCAGCTATTCGTCCTCCTATGGCTACACCTTC. Protein product: CASSYSSSYGYTF. V usage is TRBV7-2 and J usage is TRBJ1-2; D remains ambiguous. The CDR3 consists of 13 residues. Trimming pared 4 bases from V and 4 bases from J, leaving 10 bases between. The V gene's germline CDR1 is SGHTA and CDR2 FQGNSA. The full variable domain, with the rest looked up from reference TRBV7-2 and TRBJ1-2, is GAGVSQSPSNKVTEKGKDVELRCDPISGHTALYWYRQSLGQGLEFLIYFQGNSAPDKSGLPSDRFSAERTGGSVSTLTIQRTQQEDSAVYLCASSYSSSYGYTFGSGTRLTVV.